This TCR beta chain was sequenced during a study of shared clonotypes between healthy human individuals. The genomic DNA of each subset was split evenly across several immunoSEQ plates. Libraries were prepared by immunoSEQ multiplex PCR; TCRdb keeps only in-frame clonotypes and omits some of them. The table has over a million clones, just under 99% seen once. V shed 5 bases, J shed 2 bases, and the junction held 12 bases outside the gene matches. CDR3 length: 18 residues. The germline V gene has CDR1 KGHSH and CDR2 LQKENI. Remarks on this clone: The antigen remains unidentified.

Findings and limits, study-wide: Rarefaction demonstrated incomplete sorted-subset sequencing despite large depth. Non-shared clonotypes showed lower generation probabilities than clonotypes common to all four donors.

Each of the donors was a healthy adult who was HIV-negative and had not had a recent acute infection or vaccination. The sequencing sample was made of naive CD4+ T cells sorted from blood. The subset here: CD45RA+ positively selected. The rearrangement links TRBV18 to TRBJ2-5, with TRBD2 matching 12 bases. This sequence was found in a man aged 25 to 40 in good health. CDR3 coding DNA: TGTGCCAGCTCAGGGAGGACTAGCGGGAACCGATTTCAAGAGACCCAGTACTTC. It yields the protein CASSGRTSGNRFQETQYF.